Reported below is one T cell receptor beta chain. Its antigen is unknown. Trimming took 3 bases from V and 3 from J; bases not matched to a gene: 7. Germline lookup yields CDR1 LNHDA and CDR2 SQIVND (reference sequence). This CDR3 is 15 amino acids long. This sample is drawn from a study of OX40 agonist ivuxolimab in advanced cancers. At the level of the study: Prior checkpoint blockade (anti-PD-1, anti-PD-L1 or anti-CTLA-4) was permitted; approximately 40% had it.

Study results and limitations: There was clonal expansion of CD4+ and CD8+ blood T cells by week 6 at 0.1 to 3.0 mg/kg.

Data came from immunoSEQ multiplex PCR; TCRdb stores just in-frame clones and leaves some out. This sample has roughly 86,000 clones, with under 95% found just once. The TCR sequence derives from an adult with an advanced solid tumor such as melanoma, head and neck, liver or kidney cancer. The V and J genes are TRBV19 and TRBJ1-2, with TRBD1 matching over 7 bases. The sample consisted of CD4+ or CD8+ T cells sorted from blood, taken in a trial of the OX40 agonist ivuxolimab. DNA of the CDR3: TGTGCCAGTAGTATGGCGACAGGGACGGACTATGGCTACACCTTC. Translation: CASSMATGTDYGYTF.